This T cell receptor (beta chain) was profiled in a study of CXCR3-negative and CXCR3-positive naive CD8 T cells. The libraries of TRB cDNA were prepared using 5' RACE with UMI labels. TCRdb re-called the 5' RACE reads; every CDR3 protein appears as one record, without DNA. The ten most abundant clones cover approximately 0.46% of a sample with about 120,000 distinct CDR3 sequences. The CDR3 covers 16 residues. Concerning this clonotype: The target antigen is unknown.

General study findings and limits: With CXCR3 expression partially decreased after cryopreservation, most assays relied on fresh PBMCs. Both of the naive subsets showed about the same high diversity, but memory CD8+ cells had much less. Naive subsets did not differ in surface CD5, and the authors estimated TCR strength using properties of the TRB CDR3.

The source material was naive CXCR3- CD8+ T cells from blood. Indicated subset: CD45RO-CCR7+CD27+CD95- naive CD8+ T cells lacking CXCR3 (TNR3-). The TCR was taken from a human donor in good health. Some clones in this sample may be carry-over from other donors' samples. The chain joins TRBV12-3 or TRBV12-4 to TRBJ2-3. The CDR3 region is CASSYSGSRHTDTQYF.